Listed below are T cell receptor beta chains from one sample, sequenced in a study of shared clonotypes between healthy human individuals. Sequencing was performed with immunoSEQ multiplex PCR; in TCRdb, only in-frame clones are kept and a portion is missing. The sample holds more than 550,000 clones, 92% seen once. The sequencing sample was made of naive CD8+ T cells sorted from blood. These receptors were collected from a man between 25 and 39 years old in good health. The CDR3 runs from the conserved cysteine through the conserved F or W. The order of the fields is clone size, CDR3 length, J gene, D gene, V gene, CDR3 protein, CDR3 DNA. A D gene is named only where the DNA matches it firmly. Clone size is shown for a subset of rows, as once, few, many or a class of expanded clone.

NA	11	TRBJ2-1	NA	TRBV15	CATSSYNEQFF	TGTGCCACCAGCAGCTACAATGAGCAGTTCTTC
once	14	TRBJ2-3	NA	TRBV11-3	CASSSLHDTDTQYF	TGTGCCAGCAGCTCCTTACACGACACAGATACGCAGTATTTT
NA	10	TRBJ1-4	NA	TRBV19	CASGYEKLFF	TGTGCCAGTGGGTATGAAAAACTGTTTTTT
NA	12	TRBJ2-7	NA	TRBV7-6	CASGAGSYEQYF	TGTGCCTCAGGGGCTGGTTCCTACGAGCAGTACTTC
NA	13	TRBJ1-2	NA	TRBV4-1	CASSPREPYGYTF	TGCGCCAGCAGCCCCCGGGAGCCCTATGGCTACACCTTC
NA	12	TRBJ2-1	NA	TRBV10-2	CASNEDGPPQFF	TGCGCCAGCAACGAGGACGGTCCGCCCCAGTTCTTC
NA	13	TRBJ1-5	NA	TRBV6-5	CASGSGVNQPQHF	TGTGCCAGCGGCTCAGGGGTCAATCAGCCCCAGCATTTT
NA	15	TRBJ2-1	NA	TRBV14	CASSLVGGPNNEQFF	TGTGCCAGCAGCCTCGTGGGGGGTCCGAACAATGAGCAGTTCTTC
NA	17	TRBJ2-7	NA	TRBV7-8	CASSASGGSGGDYEQYF	TGTGCCAGCAGCGCTAGCGGCGGCTCGGGGGGCGACTACGAGCAGTACTTC
NA	14	TRBJ2-7	TRBD2	TRBV15	CATSRDSTSDEQYF	TGTGCCACCAGCAGAGATTCGACTAGCGATGAGCAGTACTTC
NA	15	TRBJ2-7	TRBD2	TRBV10-2	CASSAGLAGEFEQYF	TGCGCCAGCTCGGCGGGCCTAGCGGGAGAGTTCGAGCAGTACTTC
NA	14	TRBJ2-7	NA	TRBV27	CASSPLRTGYEQYF	TGTGCCAGCAGTCCCCTCAGGACGGGCTACGAGCAGTACTTC
NA	13	TRBJ1-4	NA	TRBV7-9	CASRGSTNEKLFF	TGTGCCAGCAGGGGGTCAACTAATGAAAAACTGTTTTTT
once	17	TRBJ2-1	TRBD2	TRBV19	CASSIGPGTSGYNEQFF	TGTGCCAGTAGTATAGGTCCAGGGACTAGCGGTTACAATGAGCAGTTCTTC
NA	16	TRBJ2-7	TRBD2	TRBV27	CASSFIAGGSTYEQYF	TGTGCCAGCAGTTTTATAGCGGGAGGTTCTACCTACGAGCAGTACTTC
few	16	TRBJ1-1	NA	TRBV7-9	CASSSRQARANTEAFF	TGTGCCAGCAGCTCCCGACAGGCTAGGGCGAACACTGAAGCTTTCTTT
NA	13	TRBJ2-2	NA	TRBV10-2	CASSGVGGGELFF	TGCGCCAGCAGTGGAGTCGGGGGTGGGGAGCTGTTTTTT
NA	16	TRBJ2-2	NA	TRBV7-8	CAILQGLGLTTGELFF	TGTGCCATCCTTCAAGGGTTAGGTCTCACCACCGGGGAGCTGTTTTTT
NA	12	TRBJ2-1	NA	TRBV12-5	CASGLAPDEQFF	TGTGCTAGTGGTTTGGCCCCGGATGAGCAGTTCTTC
NA	13	TRBJ2-7	NA	TRBV4-1	CASSQEGSYEQYF	TGCGCCAGCAGCCAAGAAGGCAGCTACGAGCAGTACTTC
NA	15	TRBJ1-5	NA	TRBV2	CASSDWGASYQPQHF	TGTGCCAGCAGTGATTGGGGGGCTTCCTATCAGCCCCAGCATTTT
NA	12	TRBJ2-7	NA	TRBV19	CASSIHRGEQYF	TGTGCCAGTAGTATCCACCGGGGCGAGCAGTACTTC
NA	13	TRBJ1-2	TRBD1	TRBV27	CASGGQGSYGYTF	TGTGCCAGCGGGGGACAGGGGAGCTATGGCTACACCTTC
NA	15	TRBJ1-5	NA	TRBV2	CASTLSGQGGQPQHF	TGTGCCAGCACCCTATCGGGGCAGGGAGGTCAGCCCCAGCATTTT
NA	15	TRBJ2-7	TRBD1	TRBV7-9	CASSPKIQGAYEQYF	TGTGCCAGCAGCCCCAAGATCCAGGGGGCCTACGAGCAGTACTTC
NA	15	TRBJ2-7	TRBD2	TRBV5-1	CASSPTSASSYEQYF	TGCGCCAGCAGCCCTACTAGCGCCAGCTCCTACGAGCAGTACTTC
NA	15	TRBJ2-1	TRBD1	TRBV7-2	CASSLAGGLYNEQFF	TGTGCCAGCAGCTTAGCAGGGGGCCTATACAATGAGCAGTTCTTC
NA	13	TRBJ2-2	NA	TRBV4-3	CASSPTGGGELFF	TGCGCCAGCAGCCCAACAGGCGGCGGGGAGCTGTTTTTT
NA	18	TRBJ2-4	NA	TRBV28	CASSLRLARVRLINIQYF	TGTGCCAGCAGTTTAAGGCTCGCTCGGGTACGGCTCATAAACATTCAGTACTTC
NA	14	TRBJ2-7	NA	TRBV15	CATSADIGAYEQYF	TGTGCCACCAGCGCAGATATTGGGGCCTACGAGCAGTACTTC
once	15	TRBJ2-1	NA	TRBV15	CATSRGAEAYNEQFF	TGTGCCACCAGCAGAGGGGCCGAAGCCTACAATGAGCAGTTCTTC
NA	14	TRBJ2-3	NA	TRBV7-9	CASSPSRSTDTQYF	TGTGCCAGCAGCCCCTCAAGAAGCACAGATACGCAGTATTTT
NA	15	TRBJ2-7	NA	TRBV27	CASSPGLGGSYEQYF	TGTGCCAGCAGTCCGGGACTCGGTGGCTCCTACGAGCAGTACTTC
NA	15	TRBJ2-7	NA	TRBV7-6	CASSSGGSLSYEQYF	TGTGCCAGCAGCTCCGGGGGCAGCCTCTCCTACGAGCAGTACTTC
NA	15	TRBJ2-1	NA	TRBV12-5	CASGLVGTPVHEQFF	TGTGCTAGTGGTTTGGTAGGGACTCCGGTCCATGAGCAGTTCTTC
NA	16	TRBJ2-3	TRBD1	TRBV2	CASSPGQRGYTDTQYF	TGTGCCAGCAGCCCGGGACAGAGAGGTTACACAGATACGCAGTATTTT
NA	14	TRBJ2-7	TRBD2	TRBV5-4	CASSPRIAGNEQYF	TGTGCCAGCAGCCCGCGGATAGCGGGAAACGAGCAGTACTTC
NA	14	TRBJ2-1	TRBD1	TRBV28	CASSAGTGWNEQFF	TGTGCCAGCAGTGCCGGGACAGGGTGGAATGAGCAGTTCTTC
NA	17	TRBJ2-7	NA	TRBV5-4	CASSLAGASPSSYEQYF	TGTGCCAGCAGCTTGGCCGGGGCTAGCCCGAGCTCCTACGAGCAGTACTTC
NA	13	TRBJ2-5	NA	TRBV6-5	CASSDQYQETQYF	TGTGCCAGCAGCGATCAGTACCAAGAGACCCAGTACTTC
NA	17	TRBJ2-3	TRBD2	TRBV5-6	CASSLTKLAENTDTQYF	TGTGCCAGCAGCCTCACTAAACTAGCGGAAAACACAGATACGCAGTATTTT
NA	13	TRBJ1-1	NA	TRBV19	CASADSLNTEAFF	TGTGCCAGTGCTGACAGTCTGAACACTGAAGCTTTCTTT
once	14	TRBJ2-7	NA	TRBV7-2	CASSPQGLHYEQYF	TGTGCCAGCAGCCCCCAGGGGCTCCACTACGAGCAGTACTTC
once	18	TRBJ2-1	TRBD1	TRBV5-1	CASSLAETGVFYFNEQFF	TGCGCCAGCAGCTTGGCCGAGACAGGGGTTTTCTATTTCAATGAGCAGTTCTTC
NA	14	TRBJ1-2	NA	TRBV7-2	CASSLEGGDPSYTF	TGTGCCAGCAGCTTAGAAGGCGGGGATCCGAGCTACACCTTC
NA	13	TRBJ2-7	NA	TRBV7-9	CASSPRGGYEQYF	TGTGCCAGCAGTCCGAGGGGGGGATACGAGCAGTACTTC
NA	15	TRBJ2-1	NA	TRBV11-2	CASSLAAVSYNEQFF	TGTGCCAGCAGCTTAGCAGCGGTCTCCTACAATGAGCAGTTCTTC
once	18	TRBJ2-3	TRBD2	TRBV9	CASSGPNRTSGRKHTQYF	TGTGCCAGCAGCGGACCGAACCGAACTAGCGGGAGGAAACATACGCAGTATTTT
NA	13	TRBJ1-1	NA	TRBV5-6	CASRIQGNTEAFF	TGTGCCAGCAGAATACAGGGGAACACTGAAGCTTTCTTT
NA	15	TRBJ2-7	NA	TRBV7-9	CASSQANTGSYEQYF	TGTGCCAGCAGTCAGGCCAATACAGGGAGCTACGAGCAGTACTTC
NA	11	TRBJ2-3	NA	TRBV18	CASSQTGTQYF	TGTGCCAGCTCACAAACGGGGACGCAGTATTTT